These T cell receptor gamma chains were read from a single sample in a study of Vδ1+ human thymocytes. TCRdb made new clone calls on the multiplex PCR reads using CATT. The sample includes 10,000 to 13,000 gamma-chain clones, around 45% of them seen just once. The source material was Vdelta1+ gamma-delta thymocytes from the thymus. The receptors here all came from a boy under three years old who had congenital heart surgery. The CDR3 runs from the conserved cysteine through the conserved F or W. Each record gives: J gene, V gene, clone size, CDR3 DNA, CDR3 protein. Some rows have no size entry. The others give once, few or many, or a class for an expanded clone.

TRGJP	TRGV9	-	TGTGCCTTGTGGGAGAAACCGCAAGAGTTGGGCAAAAAAATCAAGGTATTT	CALWEKPQELGKKIKVF
TRGJP2	TRGV9	-	TGTGCCTTGTGGGAGGTCTGGCGCGATTGGATCAAGACGTTT	CALWEVWRDWIKTF
TRGJ1/TRGJ2	TRGV9	few	TGTGCCTTGGGGGAGGGTGGGGATAAGAAACTCTTT	CALGEGGDKKLF
TRGJ1/TRGJ2	TRGV4	-	TGTGCCACCTGGGATGCCTGGATCAAGTATTATAAGAAACTCTTT	CATWDAWIKYYKKLF
TRGJ1/TRGJ2	TRGV9	-	TGTGCCTTGTGGGAGGTGCTGGCAGATAAGAAACTCTTT	CALWEVLADKKLF
TRGJ1/TRGJ2	TRGV9	-	TGTGCCTTGTGGGAGTTCGGGTGGGAGAAACTCTTT	CALWEFGWEKLF
TRGJ1/TRGJ2	TRGV9	-	TGTGCCTTGTGGGAGGCCCTGAATAAGAAACTCTTT	CALWEALNKKLF
TRGJ1/TRGJ2	TRGV9	few	TGTGCCTTGTGGGAGCTTAGTGTGGGTTATAAGAAACTCTTT	CALWELSVGYKKLF
TRGJ1/TRGJ2	TRGV9	-	TGTGCCTTGTGGGTATTTAGTAAGAAACTCTTT	CALWVFSKKLF
TRGJ1/TRGJ2	TRGV5	few	TGTGCCACCTGGGGTAAGAAACTCTTT	CATWGKKLF
TRGJ1/TRGJ2	TRGV4	-	TGTGCCACCTGGGATGGGCCGGGGATTTATTATAAGAAACTCTTT	CATWDGPGIYYKKLF
TRGJP2	TRGV5	few	TGTGCCACCTGGGACAGGCGGACGAGTGATTGGATCAAGACGTTT	CATWDRRTSDWIKTF
TRGJ1/TRGJ2	TRGV9	few	TGTGCCTTGTGGGAGGTCCCCTTATGTTATAAGAAACTCTTT	CALWEVPLCYKKLF
TRGJ1/TRGJ2	TRGV9	few	TGTGCCTTGTGGGAGAATGATAAGAAACTCTTT	CALWENDKKLF
TRGJP2	TRGV5	few	TGTGCCACCTGGGACAGGCGAAGATGTAGTGATTGGATCAAGACGTTT	CATWDRRRCSDWIKTF
TRGJ1/TRGJ2	TRGV4	few	TGTGCCACCTGGGATCAATATAAGAAACTCTTT	CATWDQYKKLF
TRGJ1/TRGJ2	TRGV9	few	TGTGCCTTGTGGGAGGTGCGAATAAAGAAACTCTTT	CALWEVRIKKLF
TRGJ1/TRGJ2	TRGV5	-	TGTGCCACCTGGGACACCAATCGGGATTATAAGAAACTCTTT	CATWDTNRDYKKLF
TRGJ1/TRGJ2	TRGV5	medium-sized	TGTGCCACCTGGGACAGGCCGGGTTATAAGAAACTCTTT	CATWDRPGYKKLF
TRGJ1/TRGJ2	TRGV9	-	TGTGCCTTGTGGGAGGTGCACCGGAAACTCTGCTCTCATGGCCCGAATTATTATAAGAAACTCTTT	CALWEVHRKLCSHGPNYYKKLF
TRGJ1/TRGJ2	TRGV9	few	TGTGCCTTGTGGGAGGTGCACCCGGGGGGAAAGAAACTCTTT	CALWEVHPGGKKLF
TRGJ1/TRGJ2	TRGV4	-	TGTGCCACCTGGGATCGCTCTAAGACACTCTTT	CATWDRSKTLF
TRGJ1/TRGJ2	TRGV9	-	TGTGCCTTGTGGGAGGTGAAGAGACTCTTT	CALWEVKRLF
TRGJ1/TRGJ2	TRGV9	-	TGTGCCTTGTGCCCAGCCCCATATTATTATAAGAAACTCTTT	CALCPAPYYYKKLF
TRGJ1/TRGJ2	TRGV5	few	TGTGCCACCTGGGACTTATATTATAAGAAACTCTTT	CATWDLYYKKLF
TRGJ1/TRGJ2	TRGV9	few	TGTGCCTTGTGGGAGGCCCTGAACCACAAGAAACTCTTT	CALWEALNHKKLF
TRGJ1/TRGJ2	TRGV9	few	TGTGCCTTGTGGGAGGTTTCGGATTATTATAAGAAACTCTTT	CALWEVSDYYKKLF
TRGJ1/TRGJ2	TRGV9	few	TGTGCCTTGTGGGAGCACCCGGATGAGAAACTCTTT	CALWEHPDEKLF
TRGJP2	TRGV3	-	TGTGCCACCTGGGACAACCGGCCCGATTGGATCAAGACGTTT	CATWDNRPDWIKTF
TRGJ1/TRGJ2	TRGV9	few	TGTGCCTTGTGGGAGTCGAATTATTATAAGAAACTCTTT	CALWESNYYKKLF
TRGJP1	TRGV9	-	TGTGCCTTGTTAGGTTGGTTCAAGATATTT	CALLGWFKIF
TRGJ1/TRGJ2	TRGV2	-	TGTGCCACCTGGGATATAGGGAAACTCTTT	CATWDIGKLF
TRGJP1	TRGV9	few	TGTGCCTTGTGGGAGGTTCCGCTTGTTCGCTGGTTCAAGATATTT	CALWEVPLVRWFKIF
TRGJ1/TRGJ2	TRGV4	few	TGTGCCACCTGGGATGGGCGGGCCGCTGGATTTAAGAAACTCTTT	CATWDGRAAGFKKLF
TRGJ1/TRGJ2	TRGV3	few	TGTGCCACCTGGGACAGGCTATACGTGCTCTTT	CATWDRLYVLF
TRGJ1/TRGJ2	TRGV3	few	TGTGCCACCTGGGGCCCTTATTATAAGAAACTCTTT	CATWGPYYKKLF
TRGJ1/TRGJ2	TRGV5	-	TGTGCCACCTGGGACAGTAGGGAGAAACTCTTT	CATWDSREKLF
TRGJ1/TRGJ2	TRGV5	few	TGTGCCACCTGGGACAGGCCGAAGAAACTCTTT	CATWDRPKKLF
TRGJ1/TRGJ2	TRGV4	few	TGTGCCACCTGGGATGGTATTAATTATTATAAGAAACTCTTT	CATWDGINYYKKLF
TRGJ1/TRGJ2	TRGV5	few	TGTGCCACCTGGGACGGAGGGTATTATAAGAAACTCTTT	CATWDGGYYKKLF
TRGJ1/TRGJ2	TRGV9	few	TGTGCCTTGTGGGAGGCAAGCAATAAGAAACTATTT	CALWEASNKKLF
TRGJ1/TRGJ2	TRGV9	-	TGTGCCTTGTGGGAGGGATGGAAGAAACTCTTT	CALWEGWKKLF